The rows below give T cell receptor beta chains drawn from one sample of a study of cytomegalovirus exposure and HLA in healthy donors. The repertoire was sequenced with immunoSEQ multiplex PCR; TCRdb's copy has only in-frame clones and lacks some. This repertoire shows some 100,000 clones, approximately 86% found once; its top ten account for 4.4%. Material: PBMCs. These receptors came from a young man in good health and CMV-seropositive. Each CDR3 is given with its conserved first and last residue. A D gene is named only where the DNA matches it firmly. Clone size, where shown, is once, few, many, or a class for clones that have expanded.

D	V	J	size	DNA	CDR3
TRBD1	TRBV5-6	TRBJ2-1	NA	TGTGCCAGCAGTCCCGGGACAGGGAATGAGCAGTTCTTC	CASSPGTGNEQFF
TRBD1	TRBV7-9	TRBJ1-4	NA	TGTGCCAGCAGCTTAGCCCCCGGCAGGGGGAATGAAAAACTGTTTTTT	CASSLAPGRGNEKLFF
TRBD1	TRBV5-1	TRBJ2-1	NA	TGCGCCAGCAGCTTGGCCAGGGGGCCCTACAATGAGCAGTTCTTC	CASSLARGPYNEQFF
TRBD2	TRBV10-3	TRBJ2-3	NA	TGTGCCATCAGTGAGCCAGGGACTAGCGGGGGGGCTAGGAATACGCAGTATTTT	CAISEPGTSGGARNTQYF
TRBD2	TRBV19	TRBJ2-1	NA	TGTGCCAGTAGTATAGAGGGGACCAGCGGGGCCCTCGAGGACAATGAGCAGTTCTTC	CASSIEGTSGALEDNEQFF
NA	TRBV9	TRBJ1-3	NA	TGTGCCAGCAGCGTAGACGAGGCCCGCGACACCATATATTTT	CASSVDEARDTIYF
NA	TRBV4-1	TRBJ2-2	few	TGCGCCAGCAGCCAACCTCTAGAGGTCACCGGGGAGCTGTTTTTT	CASSQPLEVTGELFF
NA	TRBV2	TRBJ2-3	NA	TGTGCCAGCATCGGGACAAAAATTTTCCATCCAAGTACGCAGTATTTT	CASIGTKIFHPSTQYF
TRBD2	TRBV5-6	TRBJ2-7	NA	TGTGCCAGCAGCTGGACTAGCGGGGGCCTTTCGGAGTACTTC	CASSWTSGGLSEYF
NA	TRBV29-1	TRBJ1-2	NA	TGCAGCGTTCAGGGGATAGACTATGGCTACACCTTC	CSVQGIDYGYTF
TRBD1	TRBV6-5	TRBJ1-2	NA	TGTGCCAGCAGGGGTTGGACAGGGCAAGGCTACACCTTC	CASRGWTGQGYTF
NA	TRBV5-4	TRBJ1-2	NA	TGTGCCAGCAGCTTCCCAGGGTTAGATGGCTACACCTTC	CASSFPGLDGYTF
TRBD1	TRBV19	TRBJ1-5	NA	TGTGCCAGTAGACTGGGACAGGGGGCGGGAAGCAATCAGCCCCAGCATTTT	CASRLGQGAGSNQPQHF
NA	TRBV6-1	TRBJ1-1	NA	TGTGCCAGCAGTGAAAGAAGGACAACGAACACTGAAGCTTTCTTT	CASSERRTTNTEAFF
TRBD1	TRBV6-5	TRBJ1-4	once	TGTGCCAGCAGTTACTCGACAGGGCGAGGAAAACTGTTTTTT	CASSYSTGRGKLFF
TRBD1	TRBV5-1	TRBJ2-5	NA	TGCGCCAGCAGCTTGGCTCTCGGGACAGGGGAGACCCAGTACTTC	CASSLALGTGETQYF
NA	TRBV2	TRBJ1-2	few	TGTGCCAGCAGTGGTGTAGGGGCCTATGGCTACACCTTC	CASSGVGAYGYTF
NA	TRBV6-5	TRBJ2-6	NA	TGTGCCAGCAGTGGGAGAGCTGGGGCCAACGTCCTGACTTTC	CASSGRAGANVLTF
TRBD2	TRBV7-7	TRBJ2-1	NA	TGTGCCAGCAGCACTAGCGGGGGGGACAATGAGCAGTTCTTC	CASSTSGGDNEQFF
NA	TRBV6-4	TRBJ2-1	NA	TGTGCCAGCAGTGACTCGAGGAGTCGATGGTTCTTC	CASSDSRSRWFF
NA	TRBV12-5	TRBJ2-5	NA	TGTGCTAGTGGGGGGATCTGGGGCCCAGAGACCCAGTACTTC	CASGGIWGPETQYF
TRBD1	TRBV13	TRBJ1-5	NA	TGTGCCAGTTACCGGGACAGGAATCAGCCCCAGCATTTT	CASYRDRNQPQHF
TRBD1	TRBV4-1	TRBJ2-3	NA	TGCGCCAGCAGCCAACTCCCCCGCGGACAGGTTACAGATACGCAGTATTTT	CASSQLPRGQVTDTQYF
NA	TRBV13	TRBJ2-5	NA	TGTGCCAGCAGCCTCCTCAAAGCAAACGTTCAAGAGACCCAGTACTTC	CASSLLKANVQETQYF
TRBD2	TRBV27	TRBJ2-2	NA	TGTGCCAGCAGTTGGGGGGGAACAGTTGCCGGGGAGCTGTTTTTT	CASSWGGTVAGELFF
NA	TRBV4-3	TRBJ2-7	once	TGCGCCAGCAGCCAAGGTCAGGACAGCAGCTACGAGCAGTACTTC	CASSQGQDSSYEQYF
NA	TRBV5-1	TRBJ1-3	NA	TGCGCCAGCAGCTTGGAGAGGGCCTCTGGAAACACCATATATTTT	CASSLERASGNTIYF
NA	TRBV29-1	TRBJ2-7	NA	TGCAGCGTTGATTTTAATGGGGCCGAGCAGTACTTC	CSVDFNGAEQYF
TRBD1	TRBV12-5	TRBJ2-1	NA	TGTGCTAGTGCCTTAGGGACAGGGTCCTACAATGAGCAGTTCTTC	CASALGTGSYNEQFF
NA	TRBV9	TRBJ2-7	NA	TGTGCCAGCAGCGTAGATCTAGCTTCCTACGAGCAGTACTTC	CASSVDLASYEQYF
TRBD2	TRBV2	TRBJ2-7	NA	TGTGCCAGTCTAGCGGGGGGATCCTACGAGCAGTACTTC	CASLAGGSYEQYF
TRBD1	TRBV5-6	TRBJ1-2	few	TGTGCCAGCAGCGTAACAGGGGCCTATGGCTACACCTTC	CASSVTGAYGYTF
TRBD1	TRBV5-1	TRBJ1-2	NA	TGCGCCAGCGGTGACCCGGGACAGAACTATGGCTACACCTTC	CASGDPGQNYGYTF
TRBD1	TRBV19	TRBJ1-6	NA	TGTGCCACTAGGAGGACAGGGGGCGACTACGATAATTCACCCCTCCACTTT	CATRRTGGDYDNSPLHF
NA	TRBV6-5	TRBJ2-2	NA	TGTGCCAGCCAGGATTCGAACACCGGGGAGCTGTTTTTT	CASQDSNTGELFF
NA	TRBV4-1	TRBJ1-2	NA	TGCGCCAGCAGCCATGCCCCTACAGTGAACTATGGCTACACCTTC	CASSHAPTVNYGYTF
TRBD1	TRBV7-6	TRBJ1-4	NA	TGTGCCAGCAGCTTAGCGATAGGTGGGACAGGCCTTAATGAAAAACTGTTTTTT	CASSLAIGGTGLNEKLFF
NA	TRBV28	TRBJ1-1	NA	TGTGCCAGCGGCATCATGAACACTGAAGCTTTCTTT	CASGIMNTEAFF
TRBD1	TRBV4-1	TRBJ1-2	NA	TGCGCCAGCAGCCAAGATGTGACAGGGTTAAGTGGCTACACCTTC	CASSQDVTGLSGYTF
TRBD1	TRBV5-8	TRBJ1-2	NA	TGTGCCAGCAGCCGGACAGGGGGCTACACTAACTATGGCTACACCTTC	CASSRTGGYTNYGYTF
NA	TRBV7-8	TRBJ1-1	NA	TGTGCCAGCAGCTTAGAGGCGGGGGGCACTGAAGCTTTCTTT	CASSLEAGGTEAFF
NA	TRBV27	TRBJ1-6	NA	TGTGCCAGCAGTTTGACAGCTTCACCCCTCCACTTT	CASSLTASPLHF
NA	TRBV11-2	TRBJ2-3	NA	TGTGCCAGCAGCCTCTTATCAGGGGCAGATACGCAGTATTTT	CASSLLSGADTQYF
NA	TRBV11-1	TRBJ2-7	NA	TGTGCCAGCAGCAAAAAACAGGGCTTATTCGCCTACGAGCAGTACTTC	CASSKKQGLFAYEQYF
NA	TRBV6-4	TRBJ1-4	NA	TGTGCCAGCAGGGGGAGGGAAGAAAAACTGTTTTTT	CASRGREEKLFF
TRBD1	TRBV19	TRBJ2-7	NA	TGTGCCAGTAGTGTCCCGGGACAGGGATCGCTGCAGTACTTC	CASSVPGQGSLQYF
NA	TRBV10-3	TRBJ1-4	NA	TGTGCCATCAGTGGAACTAGTATCGTTGAGGAAAAACTGTTTTTT	CAISGTSIVEEKLFF
NA	TRBV9	TRBJ1-1	NA	TGTGCCAGTTCGAGGGGGGGTGACACTGAAGCTTTCTTT	CASSRGGDTEAFF
NA	TRBV29-1	TRBJ2-5	NA	TGCAGCGCGGAGGGGTCATCAGAGACCCAGTACTTC	CSAEGSSETQYF
TRBD1	TRBV7-2	TRBJ1-6	NA	TGTGCCAGCAGCCTAAGGACAGGATCACTCAACTATAATTCACCCCTCCACTTT	CASSLRTGSLNYNSPLHF
NA	TRBV25-1	TRBJ2-7	NA	TGTGCCAGCCGGGACAACTCCTACGAGCAGTACTTC	CASRDNSYEQYF
NA	TRBV6-1	TRBJ2-7	NA	TGTGCCAGCAGTGCCGAGATGAATACCTACGAGCAGTACTTC	CASSAEMNTYEQYF
NA	TRBV30	TRBJ1-3	NA	TGTGCCTGGAGCGGGGACATTGGAAACACCATATATTTT	CAWSGDIGNTIYF
NA	TRBV4-3	TRBJ2-5	once	TGCGCCAGCAGCCAACAGGTTTCTCGCCTCCAAGAGACCCAGTACTTC	CASSQQVSRLQETQYF
NA	TRBV4-2	TRBJ1-1	NA	TGTGCCAGCAGCCCCAAAAATACAGGTGAAGCTTTCTTT	CASSPKNTGEAFF